This T cell receptor (beta chain) was sequenced during a study of T cells in Graves' hyperthyroidism and ophthalmopathy. Study-wide points: A 13 V-J signature model discriminated ophthalmopathy versus stable hyperthyroidism.

A remark on this clonotype: The target antigen is unknown.

PBMCs stemmed from less than 13 ml fresh peripheral blood. This CDR3 region has 16 residues. The ends lost 1 base at V and 4 bases at J; junction bases unmatched: 12. From germline, CDR1 is DFQATT and CDR2 SNEGSKA (reference sequence). Amplification yielded TCR beta CDR3 regions, with RNA transcripts as the source. HTBI primers drove first-round RT-PCR of the TCR CDR3. TCRdb processed the multiplex PCR reads anew with MiXCR; each CDR3 protein has one entry. The sample carries a few hundred thousand distinct CDR3 sequences, roughly 14% recorded once. The receptor's source is a young woman with Graves' hyperthyroidism. The J gene is TRBJ2-7, the V gene TRBV20-1; the match to TRBD1 covers 8 bases. The specimen was blood. The CDR3 loop reads CSARVHPGQAGYEQYF. The CDR3 DNA reads as TGCAGTGCTAGAGTCCATCCGGGACAGGCTGGATACGAGCAGTACTTC.